Below, 28 T cell receptor beta chains from the same sample are listed, as sequenced in a study of vaccination and CD4 T cells after COVID-19. The Oncomine TCR Beta short-read assay sequenced DNA from cultured CD4+ T cells. Using its own MiXCR run on the PCR reads, TCRdb lists one record per CDR3 protein. The table includes roughly 13,000 distinct CDR3 sequences, under 75% detected once. Antigens of these TCRs are unknown. Treatment noted: roughly 10-day PBMC culture with coronavirus spike peptide pools or control peptides (ViraFEST assay). Source material: CD4+ T cells from blood, cultured in vitro. These receptors originate from a human donor who had recovered from COVID-19.

The chain employs TRBV6-5 and TRBJ2-3, with 10 bases fitting TRBD2. Germline V gives CDR1 MNHEY, CDR2 SVGAGI. Trimming took 3 bases from V and 2 from J; bases not matched to a gene: 2. The CDR3 spans 15 residues. The CDR3 sequence: CASSYLAGATDTQYF. The CDR3 bases are TGTGCCAGCAGTTATCTAGCGGGAGCCACAGATACGCAGTATTTT.

V gene TRBV19 combines with J gene TRBJ2-6; D assignment may be TRBD1 or TRBD2 (5 bases each). V gave up 7 bases and J gave up 1 base, with 8 bases separating them. The CDR3 loop spans 14 amino acids. Germline V gives CDR1 LNHDA, CDR2 SQIVND (reference sequence). The CDR3 is CASTWGSGANVLTF. The DNA of the CDR3 is TGTGCCAGTACGTGGGGGTCTGGGGCCAACGTCCTGACTTTC.

Relative to its sample, this clonotype is medium-sized (0.01 to 0.1%). The J gene is TRBJ2-3, the V gene TRBV7-7, with 11 bases aligning to TRBD2. V trimming: 4 bases; J trimming: 3 bases; junction bases outside the gene matches: 3. The CDR3 extends over 15 amino acids. Germline V lookup: CDR1 SSHAT, CDR2 FNYEAQ (reference sequence). The DNA of the CDR3 is TGTGCCAGCAGCTCGGGACTAGCGGATACAGATACGCAGTATTTT. Amino acid sequence: CASSSGLADTDTQYF.

This chain links TRBV30 with TRBJ1-5; D may be TRBD1 (5 bases). The CDR3 length is 13 residues. Trimming took off 3 bases at V and 4 bases at J, with 10 bases between the two ends. The germline CDR1 and CDR2 sequences are GTSNPN and SVGIG (reference sequence). The CDR3 here is CAWSGGENQPQHF. The CDR3, as DNA: TGTGCCTGGAGCGGGGGGGAAAATCAGCCCCAGCATTTT.

The CDR3 reads CASSVRARTSQETQYF. In DNA, the CDR3 is TGTGCCAGCAGCGTAAGGGCCCGGACTAGCCAAGAGACCCAGTACTTC. The V call is TRBV9, the J call TRBJ2-5; 7 bases agree with TRBD2. V was pared by 1 base and J by 1 base, with 7 bases of the junction left unmatched. CDR3 length: 16 residues. Germline values: CDR1 SGDLS, CDR2 YYNGEE.

This clonotype showed up just a few times. This chain uses TRBV7-3 with TRBJ2-3; 11 bases align to TRBD1. Unmatched junction bases numbered 5, after V lost 2 bases and J lost 4 bases. CDR1 is SGHTA and CDR2 is FQGTGA in the germline V gene. The CDR3 runs 16 residues. In nucleotides, the CDR3 is TGTGCCAGCAGCTTATTAGGGACAGGGGGAGCAGATACGCAGTATTTT. Translation: CASSLLGTGGADTQYF. Full variable domain (missing parts from reference TRBV7-3 and TRBJ2-3): GAGVSQTPSNKVTEKGKYVELRCDPISGHTALYWYRQSLGQGPEFLIYFQGTGAADDSGLPNDRFFAVRPEGSVSTLKIQRTERGDSAVYLCASSLLGTGGADTQYFGPGTRLTVL.

Of note for this clonotype: A junction end diverges from the germline sequence, so it may reflect a read error. The chain has TRBV2 and TRBJ1-4; no definite D call. The CDR3 has 11 residues. The germline V gene encodes CDR1 SNHLY and CDR2 FYNNEI. The chain's CDR3 is CASSEAERLHF. The CDR3 DNA reads TGTGCCAGCAGTGAAGCGGAACGACTACATTTT.

The V gene is TRBV20-1, the J gene TRBJ2-2, with D tentatively TRBD2 (6 bases). The germline V gene encodes CDR1 DFQATT and CDR2 SNEGSKA (reference sequence). With 4 bases removed from V and 3 bases from J, the gap between germline ends came to 9 bases. The CDR3 loop spans 13 amino acids. The CDR3 sequence is CSAKQRDTGELFF. Written as DNA, the CDR3 is TGCAGTGCTAAACAGCGGGACACCGGGGAGCTGTTTTTT.

This clonotype came up a few times. J is TRBJ2-5 and V is TRBV30; D is ambiguous. The CDR3 totals 14 residues. Trimming took off 4 bases at V and 2 bases at J, with 14 bases between the two ends. Germline lookup yields CDR1 GTSNPN and CDR2 SVGIG (reference sequence). CDR3 protein: CAWMEIGVQETQYF. In nucleotides, the CDR3 is TGTGCCTGGATGGAGATCGGCGTACAAGAGACCCAGTACTTC.

The table lists this clonotype with a few counts. The genes are TRBV20-1 and TRBJ1-3; D is possibly TRBD1 (6 bases). V lost 5 bases to trimming and J lost 6 bases, with 17 bases between them. CDR1 DFQATT and CDR2 SNEGSKA come from the germline V gene (reference sequence). The CDR3 contains 14 residues. CDR3 in DNA: TGCAGTGCTGCTCCGGGACACGGTGAAAACACCATATATTTT. It specifies CSAAPGHGENTIYF.

The chain uses TRBV2 and TRBJ2-2, with 9 bases identical to TRBD2. In germline, CDR1 is SNHLY, CDR2 FYNNEI. Germline trimming cut 3 bases from V and 2 bases from J; bases unmatched to any gene: 1. This CDR3 is 15 amino acids long. This CDR3 reads CASSETSGNTGELFF. Written as DNA, the CDR3 is TGTGCCAGCAGTGAGACTAGCGGTAACACCGGGGAGCTGTTTTTT.

The gene calls are TRBV30 and TRBJ2-7, with unresolved D. V lost 0 bases, J lost 7 bases, and 10 bases lay in between. This CDR3 region has 12 residues. CDR1 is GTSNPN, CDR2 SVGIG, per germline (reference sequence). CDR3 amino acids: CAWSVRVTEQYF. The CDR3 bases are TGTGCCTGGAGTGTACGAGTGACAGAGCAGTACTTC.

The rearrangement links TRBV28 to TRBJ1-5; D is undetermined. Germline V CDR1 and CDR2: MDHEN, SYDVKM. The CDR3 is 12 residues long. V dropped 2 bases and J dropped 7 bases, with 6 bases sitting between them. CDR3 sequence reads: CASSLVTQPQHF. CDR3 DNA: TGTGCCAGCAGTTTAGTAACCCAGCCCCAGCATTTT. Full variable domain (rest looked up from reference TRBV28 and TRBJ1-5): DVKVTQSSRYLVKRTGEKVFLECVQDMDHENMFWYRQDPGLGLRLIYFSYDVKMKEKGDIPEGYSVSREKKERFSLILESASTNQTSMYLCASSLVTQPQHFGDGTRLSIL.

The rearrangement links TRBV21-1 to TRBJ1-3. TRBV21-1 is tagged as a pseudogene. This CDR3 region has 17 residues. The CDR3 protein is CASSKNGSSASGNTIYF. In DNA, the CDR3 is TGTGCCAGCAGCAAAAACGGGAGCAGCGCATCTGGAAACACCATATATTTT.

The V and J genes are TRBV5-1 and TRBJ1-2, with D perhaps matching TRBD1 (5 bases). V shed 0 bases and J shed 0 bases, with 9 bases lying between them. CDR3 length: 15 amino acids. In germline, CDR1 is SGHRS, CDR2 YFSETQ. In nucleotides, the CDR3 is TGCGCCAGCAGCTTGGGACAGAGAGCTAACTATGGCTACACCTTC. Protein product: CASSLGQRANYGYTF.

This CDR3 reads CAIKGGGSHYEQYF. In DNA, the CDR3 is TGTGCCATCAAAGGAGGCGGGAGTCACTACGAGCAGTACTTC. V and J are TRBV10-3 and TRBJ2-7; 7 nucleotides line up with TRBD2. The CDR3 loop spans 14 amino acids. Germline trimming cut 7 bases from V and 3 bases from J; bases unmatched to any gene: 9. CDR1 is ENHRY, CDR2 SYGVKD, per germline.

This clonotype was counted between two and nine times. This chain uses TRBV19 with TRBJ2-7; perhaps TRBD1 as D (6 bases). V lost 7 bases, J lost 0 bases, and 16 bases lay in between. The CDR3 spans 15 residues. Per the germline V gene, CDR1 is LNHDA and CDR2 is SQIVND (reference sequence). The CDR3 bases are TGTGCCAGTACCCCTGGGGGACAAAGCTCCTACGAGCAGTACTTC. This encodes CASTPGGQSSYEQYF.

The rearrangement uses TRBV9 and TRBJ1-1, with 7 bases aligning to TRBD1. With 5 bases clipped from V and 5 bases from J, the junction kept 6 bases outside the gene matches. The CDR3 is 13 residues long. Germline assignment: CDR1 SGDLS and CDR2 YYNGEE. CDR3 coding DNA: TGTGCCAGCAGTGAACAGGGGAATACTGAAGCTTTCTTT. Translation: CASSEQGNTEAFF.

This chain joins TRBV7-3 and TRBJ1-1, with D possibly matching TRBD1 (5 bases). Per the germline V gene, CDR1 is SGHTA and CDR2 is FQGTGA. Trimming took 5 bases from V and 1 from J, leaving 11 bases between them. The CDR3 contains 14 residues. This CDR3 reads CASSPTTGNTEAFF. The CDR3 DNA is TGTGCCAGCAGCCCCACTACAGGGAACACTGAAGCTTTCTTT.

This clonotype has just a few counts. The chain is built from TRBV19 and TRBJ2-3; TRBD2 might be the D (5 bases). This CDR3 contains 16 residues. The V and J ends lost 3 bases and 2 bases respectively, with 15 bases between them. Germline V gives CDR1 LNHDA, CDR2 SQIVND (reference sequence). The CDR3 DNA follows: TGTGCCAGTAGTATGTATAGCGCCAGCTCCACAGATACGCAGTATTTT. This translates into CASSMYSASSTDTQYF.

CDR3 sequence: CAISSSSEGTDTQYF. The CDR3, as DNA: TGTGCCATCAGCTCTAGCTCTGAGGGAACAGATACGCAGTATTTT. This rearrangement joins TRBV10-3 to TRBJ2-3, with TRBD2 as a possible D gene (5 bases). CDR1 ENHRY and CDR2 SYGVKD come from the germline V gene. The CDR3 runs 15 residues. The germline V and J ends were trimmed by 6 bases and 3 bases, with 16 bases remaining between them.

V is TRBV6-1 and J is TRBJ1-3; 7 bases are a match to TRBD1. Germline V gene lookup returns CDR1 MNHNS and CDR2 SASEGT. Trimming removed 2 bases from V and 5 bases from J; junction bases left unmatched: 6. This CDR3 has 15 amino acids. CDR3 protein: CASSESRGNRNTIYF. CDR3 nucleotides: TGTGCCAGCAGTGAATCCAGGGGGAATAGAAACACCATATATTTT.

V gene TRBV7-3 combines with J gene TRBJ1-5, with TRBD1 identical over 7 bases. The length of the CDR3 is 15 residues. Germline values: CDR1 SGHTA, CDR2 FQGTGA. Germline trimming cut 3 bases from V and 3 bases from J; bases unmatched to any gene: 5. The chain's CDR3 is CASSLAGQDNQPQHF. The CDR3 nucleotides are TGTGCCAGCAGCTTGGCCGGACAGGACAATCAGCCCCAGCATTTT. Together with reference TRBV7-3 and TRBJ1-5, the CDR3 gives the full variable domain: GAGVSQTPSNKVTEKGKYVELRCDPISGHTALYWYRQSLGQGPEFLIYFQGTGAADDSGLPNDRFFAVRPEGSVSTLKIQRTERGDSAVYLCASSLAGQDNQPQHFGDGTRLSIL.

The chain employs TRBV24-1 and TRBJ1-2, with TRBD1 as a possible D gene (5 bases). The CDR3 has 14 amino acids. V was pared by 4 bases and J by 3 bases, with 11 bases between. Germline V gene data show CDR1 as KGHDR and CDR2 as SFDVKD. CDR3 nucleotides: TGTGCCACCAGTGACGACGGGACGGACTATGGCTACACCTTC. Protein sequence: CATSDDGTDYGYTF.

The chain uses TRBV19 and TRBJ1-1, with D hard to call. Germline CDR1 reads LNHDA; CDR2 reads SQIVND (reference sequence). V was pared by 1 base and J by 5 bases, with 5 bases between. The CDR3 runs 12 residues. The CDR3 sequence: CASSIAGTEAFF. The CDR3 coding sequence is TGTGCCAGTAGTATAGCTGGGACTGAAGCTTTCTTT.

This clonotype was counted only a few times. The rearrangement links TRBV1 to TRBJ2-5; the table's D call TRBD2 went unverified against the DNA. TRBV1 represents a pseudogene. This CDR3 has 14 residues. The DNA for the CDR3 is TGCACCAGCAACCGCGGGACTAGCAGGGAGACCCAGTACTTC. Its protein is CTSNRGTSRETQYF.

The chain has TRBV4-1 and TRBJ1-3; D unclear. Trimming cost V 4 bases and J 0 bases, with 7 bases left between them. This CDR3 region has 14 residues. Germline V lookup: CDR1 MGHRA, CDR2 YSYEKL. The CDR3 spells CASSPGYSGNTIYF. The CDR3 region has the DNA TGCGCCAGCAGCCCCGGTTACTCTGGAAACACCATATATTTT.

J is TRBJ1-2 and V is TRBV4-1, with D perhaps matching TRBD1 (6 bases). Trimming cost V 6 bases and J 4 bases, with 15 bases left between them. The CDR3 loop spans 14 amino acids. Germline assignment: CDR1 MGHRA and CDR2 YSYEKL. As DNA, the CDR3 is TGCGCCAGCAGTCACCCGGGCAGGGGCTATGGCTACACCTTC. This codes for CASSHPGRGYGYTF.